A single sample is the source of the 10 T cell receptor beta chains below, sequenced in a study of CD8+ T cells in alopecia areata. The sequencing template was cDNA reverse transcribed from extracted RNA. The table came from immunoSEQ multiplex PCR; TCRdb's copy has only in-frame clones and leaves some out. The data show 65,000 to 95,000 clones, with roughly 51% seen just once and 5.5% to 6.5% held by the top ten. The sequenced material came from NKG2D-high CD8+ T cells sorted from blood. These TCRs come from a human donor with alopecia areata.

This chain links TRBV4-3 with TRBJ2-2; D remains ambiguous. Trimming cost V 2 bases and J 7 bases, with 8 bases left between them. The CDR3 sequence is 13 residues long. Germline CDR1 is LGHNA and CDR2 is YSLEER. CDR3 region: CASSQSIGGELFF. The DNA for the CDR3 is TGCGCCAGCAGCCAATCAATAGGCGGGGAGCTGTTTTTT.

A note on this clone: This may be a read error, as it is one base from a much larger clone. V is TRBV7-8 and J is TRBJ1-1, with D perhaps TRBD1 (5 bases). V gave up 1 base and J gave up 6 bases, with 6 bases separating them. Germline V CDR1 and CDR2: SGHVS, FQNEAQ. The CDR3 sequence is 12 residues long. CDR3 sequence: CASSLGGSEAFF. CDR3 sequence (DNA): TGTGCCAGCAGCTTAGGGGGCTCTGAAGCTTTCTTT.

The chain employs TRBV2 and TRBJ1-2, with TRBD1 matching over 10 bases. The CDR3 length is 14 residues. V was pared by 6 bases and J by 5 bases, with 6 bases of the junction left unmatched. Looked up from germline, CDR1 is SNHLY and CDR2 is FYNNEI. The CDR3 sequence: CASRHRDRGYGYTF. In nucleotides, the CDR3 is TGTGCCAGCAGACACAGGGACAGGGGATATGGCTACACCTTC.

The chain recombines TRBV4-1 with TRBJ1-5; 8 nucleotides match TRBD1. This CDR3 is built from 15 residues. V gave up 1 base and J gave up 7 bases; unmatched junction bases: 6. Germline CDR1 and CDR2: MGHRA and YSYEKL. The CDR3 is CASSQGTGLGQPQHF. The CDR3 nucleotides read TGCGCCAGCAGCCAAGGGACAGGGTTAGGGCAGCCCCAGCATTTT.

This clone has a handful of counts. This rearrangement joins TRBV6-5 to TRBJ2-7; TRBD2 matches 7 bases. This CDR3 is built from 13 residues. In germline, CDR1 is MNHEY, CDR2 SVGAGI. J lost 4 bases, V lost 7 bases, and 7 bases had no gene match. CDR3 nucleotide sequence: TGTGCCAGCACGGGAGGCTCCAGTTACGAGCAGTACTTC. Translated, it gives CASTGGSSYEQYF.

The chain employs TRBV7-2 and TRBJ2-3, with D perhaps assigned TRBD1 or TRBD2 (6 bases each). This CDR3 spans 16 amino acids. Germline V gives CDR1 SGHTA, CDR2 FQGNSA. V was shortened by 3 bases and J by 0 bases, with 13 bases between the two germline ends. The CDR3 reads CASSLVGGASTDTQYF. Written as DNA, the CDR3 is TGTGCCAGCAGCTTGGTGGGGGGCGCTAGCACAGATACGCAGTATTTT.

V usage is TRBV27 and J usage is TRBJ2-7, with D perhaps matching TRBD2 (5 bases). Germline loops: CDR1 MNHEY, CDR2 SMNVEV (reference sequence). This CDR3 has 13 amino acids. With 6 bases removed from V and 4 bases from J, the gap between germline ends came to 13 bases. The CDR3 DNA follows: TGTGCCAGCAGCGCCGGACGGGGATACGAGCAGTACTTC. It specifies CASSAGRGYEQYF.

The V gene is TRBV4-3, the J gene TRBJ2-5; D ambiguous. V dropped 1 base and J dropped 2 bases, with 5 bases sitting between them. CDR3 length: 13 amino acids. The germline V gene has CDR1 LGHNA and CDR2 YSLEER. The CDR3 nucleotides are TGCGCCAGCAGCCAAGCCAATCAAGAGACCCAGTACTTC. This gives the protein CASSQANQETQYF.

V gene TRBV29-1 combines with J gene TRBJ1-4, with unresolved D. The CDR3 runs 11 residues. Germline CDR1 SQVTM, CDR2 ANQGSEA. CDR3 residues: CSVGINEKLFF. The CDR3 nucleotides are TGCAGTGTCGGGATAAATGAAAAACTGTTTTTT.

There are a few counts of this clone. V and J are TRBV29-1 and TRBJ2-2; 9 bases map to TRBD1. The CDR3 length is 16 residues. Germline assignment: CDR1 SQVTM and CDR2 ANQGSEA. J lost 6 bases, V lost 1 base, and 9 bases had no gene match. In nucleotides, the CDR3 is TGCAGCGTTGAAGGTTTAAGGGACAGGGCCGCCGGGGAGCTGTTTTTT. It yields the protein CSVEGLRDRAAGELFF.